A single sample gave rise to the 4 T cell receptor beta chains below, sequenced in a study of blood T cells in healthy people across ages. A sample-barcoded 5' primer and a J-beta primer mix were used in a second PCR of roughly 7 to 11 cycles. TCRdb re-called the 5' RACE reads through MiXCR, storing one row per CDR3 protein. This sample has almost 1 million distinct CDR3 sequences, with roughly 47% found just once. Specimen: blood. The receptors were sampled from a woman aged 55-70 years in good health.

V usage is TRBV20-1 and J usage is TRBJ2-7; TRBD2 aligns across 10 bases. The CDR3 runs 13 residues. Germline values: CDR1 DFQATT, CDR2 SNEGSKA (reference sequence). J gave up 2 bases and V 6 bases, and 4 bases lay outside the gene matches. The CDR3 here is CSATSGITYEQYF. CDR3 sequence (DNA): TGCAGTGCCACTAGCGGGATCACCTACGAGCAGTACTTC.

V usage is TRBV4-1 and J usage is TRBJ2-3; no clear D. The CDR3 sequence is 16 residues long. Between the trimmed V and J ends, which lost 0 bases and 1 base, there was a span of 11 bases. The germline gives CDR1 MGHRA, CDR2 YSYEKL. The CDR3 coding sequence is TGCGCCAGCAGCCAAGATAGGTCCACAGGCACAGATACGCAGTATTTT. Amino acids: CASSQDRSTGTDTQYF.

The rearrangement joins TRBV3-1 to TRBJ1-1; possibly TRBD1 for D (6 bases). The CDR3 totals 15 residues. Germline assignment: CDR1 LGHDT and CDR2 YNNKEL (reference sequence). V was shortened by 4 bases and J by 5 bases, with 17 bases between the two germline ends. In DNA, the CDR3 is TGTGCCAGCAGCCGGCGGGGAGCAGGGGCTACTGAAGCTTTCTTT. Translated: CASSRRGAGATEAFF.

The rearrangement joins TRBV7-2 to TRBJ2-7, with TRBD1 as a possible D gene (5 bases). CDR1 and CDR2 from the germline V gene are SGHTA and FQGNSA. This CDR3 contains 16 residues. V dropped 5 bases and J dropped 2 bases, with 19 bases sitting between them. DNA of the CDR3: TGTGCCAGCAGCCCTCAGGGCAGGTCAGAGACCTACGAGCAGTACTTC. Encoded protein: CASSPQGRSETYEQYF.